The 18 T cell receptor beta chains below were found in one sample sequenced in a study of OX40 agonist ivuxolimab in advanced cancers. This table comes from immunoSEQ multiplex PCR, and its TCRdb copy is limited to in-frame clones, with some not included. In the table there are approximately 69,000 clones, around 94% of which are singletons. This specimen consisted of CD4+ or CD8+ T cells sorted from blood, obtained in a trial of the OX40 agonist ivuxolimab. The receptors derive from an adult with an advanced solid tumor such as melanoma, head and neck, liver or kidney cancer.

The CDR3: CASRQGAGGYTF. CDR3 sequence (DNA): TGTGCCAGCAGGCAAGGGGCAGGTGGCTACACCTTC. The chain links TRBV25-1 to TRBJ1-2, with D perhaps matching TRBD1 (5 bases). The CDR3 runs 12 residues. The V end was cut by 6 bases, the J end by 7 bases, with 12 bases between. CDR1 MGHDK and CDR2 SYGVNS come from the germline V gene.

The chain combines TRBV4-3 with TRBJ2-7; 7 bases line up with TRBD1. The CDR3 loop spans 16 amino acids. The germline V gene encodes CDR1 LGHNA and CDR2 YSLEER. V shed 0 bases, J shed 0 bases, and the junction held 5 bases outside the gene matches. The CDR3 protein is CASSQDGRTGSYEQYF. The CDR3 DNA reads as TGCGCCAGCAGCCAAGATGGAAGGACAGGCTCCTACGAGCAGTACTTC.

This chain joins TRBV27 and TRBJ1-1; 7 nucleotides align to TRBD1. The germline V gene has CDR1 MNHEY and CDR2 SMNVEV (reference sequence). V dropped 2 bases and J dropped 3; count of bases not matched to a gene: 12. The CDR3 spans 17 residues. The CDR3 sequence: CASSLKGGEGPDTEAFF. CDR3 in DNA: TGTGCCAGCAGTTTAAAAGGGGGCGAGGGACCGGACACTGAAGCTTTCTTT.

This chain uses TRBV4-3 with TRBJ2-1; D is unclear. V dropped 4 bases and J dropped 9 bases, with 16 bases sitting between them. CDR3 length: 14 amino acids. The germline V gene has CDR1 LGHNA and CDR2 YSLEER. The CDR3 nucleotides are TGCGCCAGCAGCCCCCCCGGTGGCCCGCCTGAGCAGTTCTTC. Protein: CASSPPGGPPEQFF.

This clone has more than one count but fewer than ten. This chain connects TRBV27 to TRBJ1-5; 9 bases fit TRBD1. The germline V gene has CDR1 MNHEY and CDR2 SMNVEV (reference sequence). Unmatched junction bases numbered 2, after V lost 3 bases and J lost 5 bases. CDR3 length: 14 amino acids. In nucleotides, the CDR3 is TGTGCCAGCAGTTTGGGACAGGGCTATCAGCCCCAGCATTTT. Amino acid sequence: CASSLGQGYQPQHF.

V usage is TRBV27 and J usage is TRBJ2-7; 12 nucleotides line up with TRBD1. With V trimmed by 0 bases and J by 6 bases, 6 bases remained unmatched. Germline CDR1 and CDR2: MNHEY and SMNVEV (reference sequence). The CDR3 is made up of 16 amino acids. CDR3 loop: CASSLSGQGAPSEQYF. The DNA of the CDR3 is TGTGCCAGCAGTTTATCGGGACAGGGGGCGCCGAGCGAGCAGTACTTC.

The CDR3 reads CASSLGTGHEKLFF. CDR3 coding DNA: TGTGCCAGCAGTCTCGGGACAGGGCATGAAAAACTGTTTTTT. The V and J genes are TRBV5-6 and TRBJ1-4; 9 positions match TRBD1. CDR1 and CDR2 from the germline V gene are SGHDT and YYEEEE. The CDR3 length is 14 residues. Trimming removed 5 bases from V and 6 bases from J; junction bases left unmatched: 5.

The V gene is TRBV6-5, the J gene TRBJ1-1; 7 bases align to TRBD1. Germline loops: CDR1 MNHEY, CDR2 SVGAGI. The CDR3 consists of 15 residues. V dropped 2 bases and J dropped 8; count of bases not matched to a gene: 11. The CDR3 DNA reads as TGTGCCAGCAGTTACGTCCCGCACAGGGGAGGGGAAGCTTTCTTT. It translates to CASSYVPHRGGEAFF.

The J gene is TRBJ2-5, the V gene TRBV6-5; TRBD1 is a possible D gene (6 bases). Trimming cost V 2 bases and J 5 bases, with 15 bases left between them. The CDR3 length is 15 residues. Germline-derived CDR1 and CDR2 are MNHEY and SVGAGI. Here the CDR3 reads CASSYTGSVVETQYF. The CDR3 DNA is TGTGCCAGCAGTTACACAGGGTCTGTGGTCGAGACCCAGTACTTC.

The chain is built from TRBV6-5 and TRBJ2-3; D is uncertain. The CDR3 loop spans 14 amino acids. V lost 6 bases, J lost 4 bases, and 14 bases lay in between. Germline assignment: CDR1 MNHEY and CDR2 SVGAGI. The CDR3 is CASSPLWGSDTQYF. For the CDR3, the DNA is TGTGCCAGCAGCCCTCTATGGGGTTCAGATACGCAGTATTTT.

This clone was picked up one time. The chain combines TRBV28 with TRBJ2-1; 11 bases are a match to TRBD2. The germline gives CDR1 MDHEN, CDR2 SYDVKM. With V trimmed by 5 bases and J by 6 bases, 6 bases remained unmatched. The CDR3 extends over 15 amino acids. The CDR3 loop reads CASSPGTSGPNEQFF. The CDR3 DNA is TGTGCCAGCAGTCCCGGGACTAGCGGCCCCAATGAGCAGTTCTTC. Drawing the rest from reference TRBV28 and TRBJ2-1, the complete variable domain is DVKVTQSSRYLVKRTGEKVFLECVQDMDHENMFWYRQDPGLGLRLIYFSYDVKMKEKGDIPEGYSVSREKKERFSLILESASTNQTSMYLCASSPGTSGPNEQFFGPGTRLTVL.

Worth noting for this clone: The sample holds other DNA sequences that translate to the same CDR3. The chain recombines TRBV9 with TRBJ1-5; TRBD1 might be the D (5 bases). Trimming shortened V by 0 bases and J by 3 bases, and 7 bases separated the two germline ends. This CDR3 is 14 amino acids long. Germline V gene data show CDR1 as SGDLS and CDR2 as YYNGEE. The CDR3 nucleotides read TGTGCCAGCAGCGTAGGGGACGTCAATCAGCCCCAGCATTTT. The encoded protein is CASSVGDVNQPQHF.

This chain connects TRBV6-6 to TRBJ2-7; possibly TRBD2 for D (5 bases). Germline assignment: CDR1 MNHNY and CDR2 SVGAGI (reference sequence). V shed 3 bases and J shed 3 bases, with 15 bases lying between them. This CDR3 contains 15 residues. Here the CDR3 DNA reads TGTGCCAGCAGTTATAGGACTCGCGAATACTACGAGCAGTACTTC. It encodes CASSYRTREYYEQYF.

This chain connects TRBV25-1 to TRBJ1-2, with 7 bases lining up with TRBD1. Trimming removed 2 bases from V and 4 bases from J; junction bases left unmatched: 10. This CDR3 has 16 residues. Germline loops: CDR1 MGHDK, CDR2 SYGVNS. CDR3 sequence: CASSEGDSRIPYGYTF. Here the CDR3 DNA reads TGTGCCAGCAGTGAAGGGGACAGCCGCATCCCCTATGGCTACACCTTC.

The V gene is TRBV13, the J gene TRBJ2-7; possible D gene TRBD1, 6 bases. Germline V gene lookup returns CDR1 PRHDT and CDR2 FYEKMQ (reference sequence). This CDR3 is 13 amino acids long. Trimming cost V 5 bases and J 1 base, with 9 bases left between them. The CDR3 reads CASSPGTSYEQYF. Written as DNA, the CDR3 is TGTGCCAGCAGCCCTGGGACATCCTACGAGCAGTACTTC.

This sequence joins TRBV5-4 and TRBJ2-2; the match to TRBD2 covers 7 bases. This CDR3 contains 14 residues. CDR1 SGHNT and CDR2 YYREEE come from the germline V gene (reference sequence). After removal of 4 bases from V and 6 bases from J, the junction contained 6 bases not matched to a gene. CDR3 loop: CASSGLEGSGELFF. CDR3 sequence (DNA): TGTGCCAGCAGCGGACTAGAGGGTTCCGGGGAGCTGTTTTTT.

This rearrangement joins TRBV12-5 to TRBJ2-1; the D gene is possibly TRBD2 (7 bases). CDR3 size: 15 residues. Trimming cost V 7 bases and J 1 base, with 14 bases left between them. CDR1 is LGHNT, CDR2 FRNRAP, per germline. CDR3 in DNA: TGTGCTAGTGAACCGAGGGGGGGTTCCTACAATGAGCAGTTCTTC. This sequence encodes CASEPRGGSYNEQFF.

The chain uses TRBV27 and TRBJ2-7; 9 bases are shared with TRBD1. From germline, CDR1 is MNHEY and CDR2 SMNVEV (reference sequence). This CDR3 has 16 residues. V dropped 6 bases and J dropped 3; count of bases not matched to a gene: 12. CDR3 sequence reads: CASRPPTGTGNYEQYF. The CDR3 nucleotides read TGTGCCAGCAGACCGCCAACCGGGACAGGGAACTACGAGCAGTACTTC.